This TCR beta chain was sequenced in a study of shared clonotypes between healthy human individuals. Study summary: Per donor, three plates held CD4 naive cells, three held CD4 memory, two held CD8 naive and one held CD8 memory. Overall study results and limits: Naive CD4 clonotypes overlapped across a handful of donors at around 4.7%. All-four-donor shared clonotypes had higher generation probabilities than non-shared clonotypes did.

In regard to this clone: Its antigen is not identified. In the same sample, other DNA sequences code for this CDR3.

The repertoire was sequenced with immunoSEQ multiplex PCR; TCRdb's copy has only in-frame clones and lacks some. Among approximately 2,000,000 clones, less than 95% were seen once, and the ten largest hold approximately 0.39%. CD4+ cells yielded CD45RA+ naive and CD45RA-negative memory subsets. Germline CDR1 MNHEY, CDR2 SVGAGI. This CDR3 contains 12 residues. V was cut by 2 bases and J by 2 bases, with 3 bases left in between. The clonotype comes from a man aged 18 to 35 in good health. Some clones in this sample may be carry-over from other donors' samples. V usage is TRBV6-5 and J usage is TRBJ1-2; D is unclear. The sequenced material came from naive CD4+ T cells from PBMCs. The subset here: CD45RA+ positively selected. CDR3 DNA: TGTGCCAGCAGTTACAGGAACTATGGCTACACCTTC. Translation: CASSYRNYGYTF.